This TCR beta chain was obtained from a study of blood T cell repertoires in COVID-19. Across the whole study: Specimens from acute and convalescent COVID-19 originated in the United States, Italy and Spain.

Per the study methods: Estimated nucleated cell counts came from reference gene primer amplification. Only in-frame clones appear in the TCRdb table, and some are missing; sequencing was by immunoSEQ multiplex PCR. V and J calls and clone size are copied from that table; D and trimming were computed from the DNA. Of 240,000 or so clones listed, around 88% are singletons. After removal of 5 bases from V and 4 bases from J, the junction contained 11 bases not matched to a gene. The CDR3 spans 16 residues. The germline gives CDR1 SGHAT, CDR2 FQNNGV. This clonotype was obtained from a man older than 75 with acute or convalescent COVID-19. The sample taken for sequencing was peripheral blood. V and J are TRBV11-2 and TRBJ1-5; 7 bases align to TRBD1. The CDR3 sequence: CASSTETGLGNQPQHF. In nucleotides, the CDR3 is TGTGCCAGCAGCACTGAGACAGGGCTAGGGAATCAGCCCCAGCATTTT.